This T cell receptor (beta chain) was sequenced during a study of T cells after yellow fever vaccination (dated by TCRdb to between 2018 and 2021). Study-wide context: The SMART-Seq v4 Ultra Low Input RNA kit was used to prepare libraries from fractions with low cell numbers. Bulk TCR alpha and beta repertoires were sequenced longitudinally to track T-cell clones before and after primary and booster YFV17D yellow fever vaccination. Two healthy male donors, one aged 18 to 30 and one aged 30 to 40 years, made up the cohort. Blood samples were taken at several timepoints before and after primary and secondary immunization, and bulk PBMC replicates and cell subsets were isolated. The paper's findings and limits, for the study overall: A small share of clonotypes was detected in both CD4 and CD8 compartments, with the overlap likely arising from convergent recombination. Only a couple of donors were included in the study, so the extent to which the findings can be generalized is limited. Because abundant contaminating clonotypes from the bulk population could be contained in FACS-sorted repertoires, computational filtering was required. Compared with the primary T-cell response, the secondary T-cell response was weaker but faster, peaking on day 5 rather than day 15. Most clones expanded after primary vaccination were re-detected after the booster (96% of CD4 and about nine tenths of CD8), suggesting broad memory maintenance.

Interpreted using the paper, the treatment or condition label stands for: live attenuated yellow fever vaccine strain. A standard Ficoll-Paque protocol was used to isolate PBMCs from peripheral blood. Dynabeads CD4 and CD8 positive selection kits were used to isolate CD4 and CD8 T-cell fractions. TriZol was used to extract RNA from bulk PBMCs, from CD4 and CD8 fractions, and from dextramer-positive and dextramer-negative fractions. TCR cDNA was made using 5'RACE template switching, a step that added a universal primer site and unique molecular identifiers. Priming for cDNA synthesis came from both the TCR alpha and TCR beta constant segments. Library amplification involved two PCR steps, and the second step added sample barcodes and sequencing adapters. Sequencing of the libraries was done on either Illumina HiSeq 2500 (2x100 bp) or NovaSeq (2x150 bp). In the authors' own workflow: MIGEC handled demultiplexing of reads and collapsing into UMI consensus sequences, while MiXCR performed V(D)J alignment. Vaccine-responding clonotypes were defined with edgeR using replicate PBMC samples, requiring FDR below 0.01 and a log2 fold change above 5 up to day 15. Each bulk clonotype was labeled CD4 or CD8 based on which sequenced repertoire, CD4 or CD8, contained the clonotype at higher abundance. TCRdb reworked the public reads: Q25 trimming with fastp, MiXCR clone assembly, productive beta chains retained. Merged by CDR3 protein, the rows form single entries marked with the most common genes and DNA. The V and J calls, along with clone size, are taken from TCRdb and not from the paper's own processing. The sample yields 65,000 to 70,000 distinct CDR3 sequences; 5% to 6.5% were counted once. Together, the top ten hold around 2.1% of the sample.

V and J lose 0 bases and 9 bases, and a span of 9 bases separates them. The CDR3 contains 13 residues, cysteine and phenylalanine counted. The entry retains the CDR3 DNA only, 39 bases that are in frame from base 1. This clonotype was seen many times. There is no known antigen for this receptor. No base quality values were provided; no much bigger clone lies one nucleotide off. The sequences come from CD4+ T cells sorted from PBMCs, collected around 14 days after the first yellow fever vaccination. The chain is assembled from TRBV12-3 or TRBV12-4 and TRBJ2-1; the D gene is possibly TRBD1 or TRBD2, with 5 bases matching each. The TCR sequence derives from a man younger than 35 who received the YFV17D yellow fever vaccine. For the CDR3, the sequence is CASSLAGDGEQFF. The sequenced DNA is TGTGCCAGCAGTTTAGCGGGGGACGGTGAGCAGTTCTTC.